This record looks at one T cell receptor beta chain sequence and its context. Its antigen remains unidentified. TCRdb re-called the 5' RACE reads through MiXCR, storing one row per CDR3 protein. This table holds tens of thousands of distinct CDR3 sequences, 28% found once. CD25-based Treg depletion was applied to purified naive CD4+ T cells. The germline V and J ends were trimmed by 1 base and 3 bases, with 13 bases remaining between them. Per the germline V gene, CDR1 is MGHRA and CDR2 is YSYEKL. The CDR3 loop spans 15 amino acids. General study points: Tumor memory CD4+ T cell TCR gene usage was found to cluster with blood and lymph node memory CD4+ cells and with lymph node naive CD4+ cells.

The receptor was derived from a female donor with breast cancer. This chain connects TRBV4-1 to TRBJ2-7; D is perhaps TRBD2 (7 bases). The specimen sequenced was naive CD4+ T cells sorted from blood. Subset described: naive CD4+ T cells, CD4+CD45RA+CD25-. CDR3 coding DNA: TGCGCCAGCAGCCAAGGTAGGGGGGGACGCTACGAGCAGTACTTC. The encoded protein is CASSQGRGGRYEQYF.